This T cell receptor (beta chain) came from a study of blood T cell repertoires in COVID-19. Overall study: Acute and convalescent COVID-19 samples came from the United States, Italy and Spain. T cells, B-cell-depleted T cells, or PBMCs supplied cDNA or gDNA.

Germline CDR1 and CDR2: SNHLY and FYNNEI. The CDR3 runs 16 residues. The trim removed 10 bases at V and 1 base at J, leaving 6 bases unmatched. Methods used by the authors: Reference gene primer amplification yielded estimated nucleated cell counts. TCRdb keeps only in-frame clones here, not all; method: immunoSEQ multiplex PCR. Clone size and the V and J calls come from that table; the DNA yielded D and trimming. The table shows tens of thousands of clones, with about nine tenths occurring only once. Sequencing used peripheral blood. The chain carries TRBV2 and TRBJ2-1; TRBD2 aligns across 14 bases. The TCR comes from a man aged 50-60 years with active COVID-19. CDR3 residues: CATGTSGSPSYNEQFF. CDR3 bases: TGTGCCACCGGGACTAGCGGGAGCCCATCCTACAATGAGCAGTTCTTC.